Reported below is one TCR beta chain. Which antigen it targets is not known. Reading from cysteine to phenylalanine, the CDR3 counts 16 amino acids. No DNA has been recorded. Via the germline V gene, CDR1 is SGHTA and CDR2 FQGNSA. The sample originates from a study of T cells expressing NK-cell markers (dated by TCRdb to the early 2020s). About the study as a whole: In sorted CD3+CD56+NKG2C+, CD3+CD56+NKG2C- and CD3+CD56-NKG2C+ T-cell subsets from 7 to 9 donors, TCR beta-chain repertoires were profiled. All eight donors whose samples were sequenced were randomly selected healthy volunteers, three of them men and five women. Among the eight sequenced donors, seven were HCMV-seropositive and one was HCMV-seronegative. Libraries were sequenced as 2 x 150 bp reads on Illumina HiSeq 2000/2500, MiSeq or NextSeq.

HCMV serostatus was determined by detecting HCMV-specific IgG in serum with a commercial ELISA kit. Ficoll density gradient centrifugation was used to isolate peripheral blood mononuclear cells from blood. The paper's findings and limits, for the study overall: Those dominant clonotypes were again the most abundant among CD3+CD56-NKG2C+ cells in a few donors, at about 25-60.1%. In several donors, the dominant CD3+CD56+NKG2C+ clonotypes ranked among the top 10 CD8+ clonotypes, making up about 1.0-8% of CD8+ T cells. Whether the expanded NKG2C-expressing T cell clones were specific for HCMV antigens was left unclear.

Sequencing instrument: Illumina HiSeq 2000. The TCR beta cDNA libraries were made using 5'RACE template switching, a step that added both a universal primer site and unique molecular identifiers. Synthesis of cDNA was primed from the TCR beta constant segment and was followed by two consecutive PCR amplification steps. Per the source publication's procedure: MIGEC handled demultiplexing of the reads and grouping by UMI, while MiTCR was used to assemble and quantify clonotypes. To exclude erroneous sequences, any TCR cDNA sequence not supported by at least two reads was discarded. Downstream repertoire analysis used the tcR package, and clonotypes were matched across fractions by CDR3 nucleotide sequence plus V segment. Antigen specificity was annotated against VDJdb with VDJmatch, allowing one amino acid substitution in CDR3. TCRdb reprocessed the reads into one record per CDR3 protein sequence, lacking DNA. The authors' filters were not applied to this entry. The sample table gives roughly 300,000 distinct CDR3 sequences. Around 3.9% of the sample comes from the top ten.

The clonotype originates from a woman aged 18-70 years in good health. The V gene is TRBV7-2 and the J gene is TRBJ1-5; absent DNA, TCRdb's TRBD1 call cannot be checked. Sequencing was performed on blood T cells: a sorted CD56 or NKG2C T cell subset, CD4+ or CD8+ T cells, or bulk PBMC T cells (not recorded which). The CDR3 has the sequence CASSLLTGRNNQPQHF.